A single sample gave rise to the 10 T cell receptor beta chains below, sequenced in a study of cytomegalovirus exposure and HLA in healthy donors. The repertoire was sequenced with immunoSEQ multiplex PCR; TCRdb's copy has only in-frame clones and lacks some. The sample consists of roughly 150,000 clones, around nine tenths of them appearing once. The sample taken for sequencing was PBMCs. These receptors came from a man aged 18 to 30 in good health and CMV-seropositive.

The chain combines TRBV29-1 with TRBJ1-1; D perhaps matches TRBD1 (6 bases). The CDR3 is 12 amino acids. In germline, CDR1 is SQVTM, CDR2 ANQGSEA. Trimming took off 4 bases at V and 4 bases at J, with 10 bases between the two ends. The CDR3, as DNA: TGCAGCGTTGCAGGGGATCTCACTGAAGCTTTCTTT. This gives the protein CSVAGDLTEAFF.

The chain links TRBV7-8 to TRBJ2-3; D possibly corresponds to TRBD2 (6 bases). Looked up from germline, CDR1 is SGHVS and CDR2 is FQNEAQ. With 6 bases removed from V and 1 base from J, the gap between germline ends came to 20 bases. The CDR3 has 17 residues. The CDR3: CASRRGRVTQGTDTQYF. The CDR3 nucleotides are TGTGCCAGCAGGCGGGGTAGGGTAACCCAAGGCACAGATACGCAGTATTTT. Full variable domain (remainder filled in from reference TRBV7-8 and TRBJ2-3): GAGVSQSPRYKVAKRGQDVALRCDPISGHVSLFWYQQALGQGPEFLTYFQNEAQLDKSGLPSDRFFAERPEGSVSTLKIQRTQQEDSAVYLCASRRGRVTQGTDTQYFGPGTRLTVL.

The genes are TRBV27 and TRBJ2-2; 9 bases align to TRBD1. The CDR3 covers 16 residues. Germline V gene sequence: CDR1 MNHEY, CDR2 SMNVEV (reference sequence). V lost 0 bases and J lost 6; bases outside the gene matches: 5. CDR3 nucleotide sequence: TGTGCCAGCAGTTTATCATGGACAGGGGTAGCCGGGGAGCTGTTTTTT. It yields the protein CASSLSWTGVAGELFF.

V usage is TRBV5-4 and J usage is TRBJ2-5; TRBD1 might be the D (6 bases). With 3 bases removed from V and 5 bases from J, the gap between germline ends came to 14 bases. The CDR3 sequence is 14 residues long. The germline CDR1 and CDR2 sequences are SGHNT and YYREEE (reference sequence). CDR3 amino acids: CASSSPQGRETQYF. In nucleotides, the CDR3 is TGTGCCAGCAGCTCGCCGCAGGGGCGGGAGACCCAGTACTTC.

This rearrangement joins TRBV13 to TRBJ2-7, with 8 positions matching TRBD1. This CDR3 is built from 15 residues. The germline V gene encodes CDR1 PRHDT and CDR2 FYEKMQ (reference sequence). After removal of 4 bases from V and 0 bases from J, the junction contained 5 bases not matched to a gene. The CDR3 DNA reads TGTGCCAGCAGCTACTGGGACAGGAGCTCCTACGAGCAGTACTTC. Amino acid sequence: CASSYWDRSSYEQYF.

The rearrangement joins TRBV6-5 to TRBJ1-2, with D maybe TRBD1 (5 bases). V dropped 0 bases and J dropped 2 bases, with 10 bases sitting between them. There are 15 residues in the CDR3. Germline CDR1 is MNHEY and CDR2 is SVGAGI. The chain's CDR3 is CASSYSSGGNYGYTF. CDR3 in DNA: TGTGCCAGCAGTTACTCGAGCGGGGGAAACTATGGCTACACCTTC.

The chain is built from TRBV19 and TRBJ2-5, with D possibly being TRBD2 (5 bases). V gave up 1 base and J gave up 3 bases, with 9 bases separating them. The germline gives CDR1 LNHDA, CDR2 SQIVND (reference sequence). This CDR3 is built from 14 residues. The CDR3 DNA reads TGTGCCAGTAGTATAGGTTGGGGAGAAGAGACCCAGTACTTC. Protein sequence: CASSIGWGEETQYF.

The V gene is TRBV13, the J gene TRBJ2-4; TRBD2 matches at 10 bases. V dropped 4 bases and J dropped 7; count of bases not matched to a gene: 4. This CDR3 has 14 amino acids. In germline, CDR1 is PRHDT, CDR2 FYEKMQ (reference sequence). For the CDR3, the DNA is TGTGCCAGCAGCTCCCTAGCGGGAGAGAACATTCAGTACTTC. This encodes CASSSLAGENIQYF.

This sequence joins TRBV6-6 and TRBJ2-1, with 8 positions matching TRBD1. This CDR3 contains 13 residues. Germline-derived CDR1 and CDR2 are MNHNY and SVGAGI (reference sequence). With 11 bases clipped from V and 5 bases from J, the junction kept 8 bases outside the gene matches. The CDR3 spells CASGQGPNNEQFF. The CDR3 DNA follows: TGTGCCTCCGGACAGGGCCCGAACAATGAGCAGTTCTTC.

The rearrangement links TRBV6-1 to TRBJ2-4, with a possible D match to TRBD2 (5 bases). Trimming left V 3 bases short and J 5 bases short, with 8 bases between. The CDR3 runs 13 residues. CDR1 MNHNS and CDR2 SASEGT come from the germline V gene. CDR3 DNA sequence: TGTGCCAGCAGTGACAGCGGCGAAAACATTCAGTACTTC. Amino acids: CASSDSGENIQYF.